This entry lists 29 T cell receptor beta chains sequenced from one sample in a study of cytomegalovirus exposure and HLA in healthy donors. The primer mix had 60 Vbeta and 13 Jbeta primers. Measured with immunoSEQ multiplex PCR; TCRdb has only the in-frame clones, and not every one. Here the sample spans about 110,000 clones, about two thirds being singletons. The sequenced material came from PBMCs. The receptors shown here come from a female donor in good health and CMV-seronegative.

The J gene is TRBJ2-7, the V gene TRBV10-3; a possible D gene is TRBD2 (6 bases). V dropped 3 bases and J dropped 6 bases, with 12 bases sitting between them. Germline V gives CDR1 ENHRY, CDR2 SYGVKD. The CDR3 is 13 amino acids. The CDR3 DNA reads as TGTGCCATCAGTGAAGAGCGGGTTGGCGAGCAGTACTTC. It specifies CAISEERVGEQYF.

The chain carries TRBV6-4 and TRBJ2-3; 7 bases agree with TRBD1. CDR1 is MRHNA, CDR2 SNTAGT, per germline. The CDR3 totals 15 residues. V was pared by 5 bases and J by 1 base, with 6 bases of the junction left unmatched. The chain's CDR3 is CASSPTGVGTDTQYF. The CDR3 DNA reads TGTGCCAGCAGTCCTACAGGGGTCGGCACAGATACGCAGTATTTT.

J is TRBJ2-7 and V is TRBV6-1; D might be TRBD1 (5 bases). This CDR3 has 17 amino acids. Trimming removed 2 bases at V and 5 bases at J, with 22 bases between. CDR1 is MNHNS and CDR2 is SASEGT in the germline V gene. The CDR3 nucleotides read TGTGCCAGCAGTGAAAGGTCTGCCGGGCAGGGCTGGAACGAGCAGTACTTC. It is translated as CASSERSAGQGWNEQYF.

This clone was counted between two and nine times. The V gene is TRBV4-2, the J gene TRBJ2-7; TRBD1 matches at 12 bases. The junction had 7 bases not matched to a gene; V was cut back by 4 bases and J by 6 bases. Germline CDR1 and CDR2: LGHNA and YNFKEQ. The CDR3 is 15 amino acids. The CDR3 sequence: CASSRSGTGGGEQYF. In nucleotides, the CDR3 is TGTGCCAGCAGCCGGTCCGGGACAGGGGGCGGCGAGCAGTACTTC.

As DNA, the CDR3 is TGTGCCAGCAGCCAGACAGGGGGCACCTACAATGAGCAGTTCTTC. This gives the protein CASSQTGGTYNEQFF. The rearrangement joins TRBV7-9 to TRBJ2-1; 10 bases fit TRBD1. The CDR3 is 15 residues long. Trimming removed 5 bases from V and 2 bases from J; junction bases left unmatched: 3. Germline CDR1 SEHNR, CDR2 FQNEAQ (reference sequence).

The rearrangement links TRBV6-6 to TRBJ2-1, with D possibly being TRBD2 (6 bases). V shed 7 bases and J shed 6 bases, with 19 bases lying between them. The CDR3 has 15 residues. Germline CDR1 and CDR2: MNHNY and SVGAGI (reference sequence). CDR3 sequence: CASTRDFVSINEQFF. The CDR3 DNA reads TGTGCCAGCACCCGGGACTTTGTATCTATCAATGAGCAGTTCTTC.

The gene calls are TRBV5-5 and TRBJ1-2; TRBD1 aligns across 10 bases. The CDR3 sequence is 14 residues long. V shed 4 bases and J 7 bases; nucleotides not matched to a gene: 7. CDR1 and CDR2 (germline): SGHKS, YYEKEE (reference sequence). The CDR3 DNA is TGTGCCAGCAGCCCCTGGACAGGGGGAGGTGGCTACACCTTC. Translated, it gives CASSPWTGGGGYTF.

In regard to this clone: One junction end does not reproduce the germline sequence, and a read error may be involved. Other DNA sequences in this specimen translate into the identical CDR3. The V call is TRBV7-3, the J call TRBJ2-2, with 7 bases identical to TRBD2. The CDR3 runs to 15 residues. Germline-derived CDR1 and CDR2 are SGHTA and FQGTGA. CDR3 sequence: CASSPKAGHTGELFF. CDR3 DNA sequence: TGCGCCAGCAGCCCAAAAGCGGGACACACCGGGGAGCTGTTTTTT. Full variable domain (rest looked up from reference TRBV7-3 and TRBJ2-2): GAGVSQTPSNKVTEKGKYVELRCDPISGHTALYWYRQSLGQGPEFLIYFQGTGAADDSGLPNDRFFAVRPEGSVSTLKIQRTERGDSAVYLCASSPKAGHTGELFFGEGSRLTVL.

The chain joins TRBV10-3 to TRBJ2-7; 12 bases match TRBD1. The CDR3 covers 16 residues. CDR1 is ENHRY, CDR2 SYGVKD, per germline. With V trimmed by 5 bases and J by 2 bases, 7 bases remained unmatched. The CDR3 DNA reads as TGTGCCATCAGTCCGTGGGGACAGGGGGCCGCCTACGAGCAGTACTTC. Translation gives CAISPWGQGAAYEQYF.

The V call is TRBV9, the J call TRBJ2-5, with 9 bases aligning to TRBD2. Per the germline V gene, CDR1 is SGDLS and CDR2 is YYNGEE. J was trimmed by 4 bases and V by 0 bases; bases with no gene match: 7. The CDR3 contains 16 residues. In DNA form, the CDR3 reads TGTGCCAGCAGCGTAGGGGGCGGGAGGGGGGGAGAGACCCAGTACTTC. Protein product: CASSVGGGRGGETQYF.

The rearrangement joins TRBV28 to TRBJ2-7; 8 bases line up with TRBD2. The CDR3 sequence is 13 residues long. J lost 4 bases, V lost 6 bases, and 5 bases had no gene match. Per the germline V gene, CDR1 is MDHEN and CDR2 is SYDVKM. The CDR3 here is CASSPGLDYEQYF. The CDR3 DNA reads TGTGCCAGCAGCCCGGGACTAGATTACGAGCAGTACTTC.

The V and J genes are TRBV28 and TRBJ1-4, with TRBD1 identical over 7 bases. This CDR3 comprises 14 residues. With V trimmed by 6 bases and J by 7 bases, 8 bases remained unmatched. Germline V gene lookup returns CDR1 MDHEN and CDR2 SYDVKM. This CDR3 reads CASSQTGIGEKLFF. CDR3 nucleotide sequence: TGTGCCAGCAGCCAGACAGGGATAGGTGAAAAACTGTTTTTT.

This clone was seen a handful of times. The J gene is TRBJ1-1, the V gene TRBV6-5, with a tentative D call TRBD1 (6 bases). V dropped 9 bases and J dropped 4 bases, with 12 bases sitting between them. The V gene's germline CDR1 is MNHEY and CDR2 SVGAGI. The length of the CDR3 is 12 residues. CDR3 region: CARRGGTTEAFF. CDR3 DNA: TGTGCCAGGAGGGGGGGGACCACTGAAGCTTTCTTT.

The CDR3 sequence: CASSVDSYNEQFF. The CDR3 DNA sequence: TGCGCCAGCAGCGTGGACAGTTACAATGAGCAGTTCTTC. The V call is TRBV5-1, the J call TRBJ2-1; a weak D match, TRBD1 (6 bases). Germline lookup yields CDR1 SGHRS and CDR2 YFSETQ. The CDR3 covers 13 residues. Trimming stripped 4 bases from V and 4 bases from J, with 9 bases between. Full variable domain (rest looked up from reference TRBV5-1 and TRBJ2-1): KAGVTQTPRYLIKTRGQQVTLSCSPISGHRSVSWYQQTPGQGLQFLFEYFSETQRNKGNFPGRFSGRQFSNSRSEMNVSTLELGDSALYLCASSVDSYNEQFFGPGTRLTVL.

The chain employs TRBV5-4 and TRBJ2-1; 9 positions agree with TRBD2. The CDR3 is 15 residues long. V was clipped by 1 base and J by 6 bases; unmatched bases: 5. The germline V gene has CDR1 SGHNT and CDR2 YYREEE (reference sequence). CDR3 sequence reads: CASSLLAGEVNEQFF. The CDR3 DNA sequence: TGTGCCAGCAGCTTGTTAGCGGGAGAGGTCAATGAGCAGTTCTTC.

V usage is TRBV7-2 and J usage is TRBJ2-1; no clear D gene. The V and J ends lost 5 bases and 4 bases respectively, with 6 bases between them. There are 12 residues in the CDR3. CDR1 and CDR2 (germline): SGHTA, FQGNSA. The CDR3, as DNA: TGTGCCAGCAGCCCCTCTTACAATGAGCAGTTCTTC. Its protein is CASSPSYNEQFF.

This rearrangement joins TRBV7-9 to TRBJ1-1; 7 bases are shared with TRBD1. The length of the CDR3 is 15 residues. The trim removed 5 bases at V and 0 bases at J, leaving 6 bases unmatched. CDR1 and CDR2 (germline): SEHNR, FQNEAQ (reference sequence). The CDR3 region is CASSPRQGVNTEAFF. CDR3 nucleotide sequence: TGTGCCAGCAGCCCCCGACAGGGAGTGAACACTGAAGCTTTCTTT.

The V call is TRBV28, the J call TRBJ2-3; possible D gene TRBD1, 5 bases. Per the germline V gene, CDR1 is MDHEN and CDR2 is SYDVKM. This CDR3 region has 14 residues. V dropped 6 bases and J dropped 7 bases, with 17 bases sitting between them. In DNA, the CDR3 is TGTGCCAGCAGCCCCTCGGTAGGGGCGTATACGCAGTATTTT. This translates into CASSPSVGAYTQYF.

The chain employs TRBV30 and TRBJ2-5; the D gene is possibly TRBD2 (7 bases). The V end was cut by 4 bases, the J end by 5 bases, with 17 bases between. Germline CDR1 and CDR2: GTSNPN and SVGIG (reference sequence). The CDR3 totals 14 residues. CDR3 region: CAWTSGSRGETQYF. The CDR3 DNA is TGTGCCTGGACTAGCGGCTCGAGGGGGGAGACCCAGTACTTC.

This clone has just one count. This chain links TRBV2 with TRBJ2-1; D unclear. Trimming stripped 6 bases from V and 8 bases from J, with 8 bases between. Germline loops: CDR1 SNHLY, CDR2 FYNNEI. CDR3 size: 11 residues. In DNA form, the CDR3 reads TGTGCCAGCAGCCACCTAGATGAGCAGTTCTTC. This gives the protein CASSHLDEQFF.

This chain uses TRBV27 with TRBJ2-3; 14 bases agree with TRBD2. Germline CDR1 reads MNHEY; CDR2 reads SMNVEV (reference sequence). After removal of 0 bases from V and 10 bases from J, the junction contained 9 bases not matched to a gene. The CDR3 covers 17 residues. CDR3 protein: CASSLSTTSGRVGAQYF. The CDR3 DNA sequence: TGTGCCAGCAGTTTATCAACGACTAGCGGGAGGGTAGGGGCGCAGTATTTT.

A few counts support this clone. The DNA of the CDR3 is TGCGCCAGCAGCCAAGATGCGAGGTCCGGCACCATATATTTT. Its protein is CASSQDARSGTIYF. The chain combines TRBV4-3 with TRBJ1-3; D gene unclear. Per germline, CDR1 LGHNA and CDR2 YSLEER. The V gene lost 0 bases and the J gene lost 9 bases, with 12 bases spanning the gap. The CDR3 length is 14 residues.

The CDR3 DNA reads as TGTGCCAGCAGTTTCCCAGGAAAGTTGGACGAGCAGTACTTC. It specifies CASSFPGKLDEQYF. This chain links TRBV27 with TRBJ2-7; D is uncertain. The ends were cut back, 3 bases at V and 5 bases at J, with 14 bases in the middle. CDR3 size: 14 residues. Germline CDR1 is MNHEY and CDR2 is SMNVEV (reference sequence).

In nucleotides, the CDR3 is TGTGCCAGCAGTTCCCGTAGCGGGGTCCAAGAGACCCAGTACTTC. It is translated as CASSSRSGVQETQYF. The chain uses TRBV27 and TRBJ2-5; 8 nucleotides line up with TRBD2. The trim removed 4 bases at V and 1 base at J, leaving 5 bases unmatched. Germline V CDR1 and CDR2: MNHEY, SMNVEV (reference sequence). The CDR3 totals 15 residues.

The V and J genes are TRBV9 and TRBJ1-3; 7 bases fit TRBD1. CDR3 size: 15 residues. V was clipped by 4 bases and J by 0 bases; unmatched bases: 4. Looked up from germline, CDR1 is SGDLS and CDR2 is YYNGEE. CDR3 protein: CASSQDRSSGNTIYF. Here the CDR3 DNA reads TGTGCCAGCAGCCAGGACAGGAGCTCTGGAAACACCATATATTTT.

This CDR3 is CASSPGTEAEKLFF. The CDR3 DNA is TGCGCCAGCAGCCCCGGGACAGAAGCGGAAAAACTGTTTTTT. The chain links TRBV5-1 to TRBJ1-4; 7 bases are a match to TRBD1. The CDR3 runs 14 residues. Trimming removed 4 bases from V and 8 bases from J; junction bases left unmatched: 8. Germline values: CDR1 SGHRS, CDR2 YFSETQ.

V gene TRBV7-2 combines with J gene TRBJ2-7; 12 bases agree with TRBD2. The CDR3 length is 14 residues. V was clipped by 5 bases and J by 4 bases; unmatched bases: 3. The germline gives CDR1 SGHTA, CDR2 FQGNSA. CDR3 region: CASSATSGGYEQYF. The CDR3 nucleotides are TGTGCCAGCAGCGCGACTAGCGGGGGATACGAGCAGTACTTC.

This clone was recorded once. The chain uses TRBV6-5 and TRBJ1-1; the match to TRBD1 covers 7 bases. CDR3 length equals 15 residues. Germline values: CDR1 MNHEY, CDR2 SVGAGI. J lost 1 base, V lost 0 bases, and 2 bases had no gene match. The CDR3 loop is CASSYSGQTNTEAFF. The CDR3 DNA is TGTGCCAGCAGTTACTCGGGACAGACGAACACTGAAGCTTTCTTT.

This sequence joins TRBV5-1 and TRBJ2-3; the match to TRBD2 covers 14 bases. This CDR3 comprises 16 residues. The V and J ends lost 4 bases and 4 bases, in that order; junction bases with no gene match: 5. CDR1 and CDR2 from the germline V gene are SGHRS and YFSETQ. CDR3 in amino acids: CASSQGLAGVPDTQYF. The CDR3 DNA reads TGCGCCAGCAGCCAGGGACTAGCGGGAGTCCCAGATACGCAGTATTTT.